This T cell receptor (beta chain) is drawn from a study of blood T cell repertoires in COVID-19. CDR1 LNHDA and CDR2 SQIVND come from the germline V gene (reference sequence). This CDR3 has 14 residues. V was clipped by 3 bases and J by 6 bases, with 11 bases between them. Method: immunoSEQ multiplex PCR; TCRdb's copy keeps in-frame clones and lacks some. Altogether approximately 180,000 clones are present, approximately 81% being singletons, with the ten largest covering 18%. This chain links TRBV19 with TRBJ2-2; maybe TRBD2 (5 bases). This TCR came from a person aged 70 to 80 with COVID-19, enrolled during active disease. Sequenced input: peripheral blood. In DNA form, the CDR3 reads TGTGCCAGTAGTATCAACCCAGCGGCCGGGGAGCTGTTTTTT. Amino acids: CASSINPAAGELFF.